Sequencing of this T cell receptor (beta chain) was carried out in a study of Graves' ophthalmopathy and Graves' hyperthyroidism. For the study at large: Researchers obtained peripheral blood at initial diagnosis, before any treatment had begun.

Study-wide points: Blood also harbored most expanded thyroid clonotypes above 0.001 frequency.

The length of the CDR3 is 12 residues. Trimming cost V 7 bases and J 6 bases; bases outside gene matches: 6. Germline V gene data show CDR1 as SQVTM and CDR2 as ANQGSEA. As the template, RNA transcripts were used to amplify TCR beta CDR3 regions. The library came from an HTBI-primed first-round RT-PCR and a second-round multiplex PCR. TCRdb re-called the multiplex PCR reads through MiXCR, storing one row per CDR3 protein. In the table there are roughly 350,000 distinct CDR3 sequences, approximately 18% of which are singletons. This clonotype occurred many times. Its antigen is currently unknown. This clonotype was obtained from an adult woman with stable Graves' hyperthyroidism. Material for sequencing was peripheral blood. This chain joins TRBV29-1 and TRBJ2-7; 10 bases are a match to TRBD2. This CDR3 is CSAASGSSEQYF. The CDR3 nucleotides read TGCAGCGCAGCTAGCGGGAGTTCCGAGCAGTACTTC.